This T cell receptor beta chain was observed in a study of T cells in Graves' hyperthyroidism and ophthalmopathy. CDR3 length: 14 residues. V was cut by 0 bases and J by 1 base, with 7 bases left in between. In germline, CDR1 is SGDLS, CDR2 YYNGEE. No progression to ophthalmopathy during 18 months of follow-up defined stable disease. From RNA transcripts, TCR beta CDR3 regions were amplified. First-round RT-PCR of the TCR CDR3 relied on the HTBI primer set. TCRdb called the multiplex PCR reads again in MiXCR, with one record for every CDR3 protein. Here the sample spans about 690,000 distinct CDR3 sequences, 15% to 20% being singletons. This clonotype was detected many times.

Sequenced input: blood. This chain joins TRBV9 and TRBJ1-1; the D is unclear. This clonotype was sampled from a man in his fifties with Graves' hyperthyroidism. CDR3 nucleotides: TGTGCCAGCAGCGTAGGGACCACGAACACTGAAGCTTTCTTT. Protein sequence: CASSVGTTNTEAFF.